What follows is one T cell receptor beta chain and its context. This entry belongs to a study of control samples from healthy donors and cancer patients. The CDR3 length is 13 residues. The V gene lost 0 bases and the J gene lost 1 base, with 4 bases spanning the gap. The germline V gene has CDR1 SGHRS and CDR2 YFSETQ. Produced via immunoSEQ multiplex PCR; TCRdb's table is partial and in-frame only. The data hold about 48,000 clones, with over 90% observed a single time. Sequencing was performed on PBMCs. The V and J genes are TRBV5-1 and TRBJ2-5; D is ambiguous. The clonotype was recovered from a woman aged 50 to 65 with head and neck cancer. CDR3 residues: CASSLGSQETQYF. In DNA form, the CDR3 reads TGCGCCAGCAGCTTGGGGTCCCAAGAGACCCAGTACTTC.